These T cell receptor beta chains were read from a single sample in a study of PD-L1 blockade in urothelial cancer. Here immunoSEQ multiplex PCR was the method, and the copy in TCRdb shows in-frame clones only, minus some. The sample yields 48,000 or so clones, approximately 81% seen once. Specimen: PBMCs, collected around atezolizumab (anti-PD-L1) treatment. These receptor sequences come from a man between 65 and 80 years old with urothelial cancer. Both conserved end residues are part of each CDR3. The D gene is left open where the match is weak. The size of a clone is reported for some rows only, either as once, few or many, or as a class for expanded clones.

TRBD2 TRBJ2-3 TRBV4-1 20 NA TGCGCCAGCAGCCAAGAAAAGGGGACTAGCGGGAGTTTGGGCACAGATACGCAGTATTTT CASSQEKGTSGSLGTDTQYF
NA TRBJ1-1 TRBV19 13 few TGTGCCAGTAGTGTAACAGGGCATACTGAAGCTTTCTTT CASSVTGHTEAFF
TRBD1 TRBJ1-2 TRBV5-1 14 NA TGCGCCAGCCGGGGGACAGGGAGCTTTAGGAGCTACACCTTC CASRGTGSFRSYTF
TRBD1 TRBJ2-5 TRBV5-4 13 once TGTGCCAGCAGCCCGGGACAGCAAGAGACCCAGTACTTC CASSPGQQETQYF
NA TRBJ2-7 TRBV30 13 NA TGTGCCTGGAGCCGGGGGGCTACCTACGAGCAGTACTTC CAWSRGATYEQYF
NA TRBJ1-5 TRBV30 12 NA TGTGCCTGGGACAACGGCAATCAGCCCCAGCATTTT CAWDNGNQPQHF
TRBD1 TRBJ2-7 TRBV30 14 NA TGTGCCTGGACCGGACAGGGGATTTCCTACGAGCAGTACTTC CAWTGQGISYEQYF
NA TRBJ1-3 TRBV21-1 17 NA TGTGCCAGCAGCACAACGCGACAGAGAGGCGTTGGAAACACCATATATTTT CASSTTRQRGVGNTIYF
TRBD1 TRBJ1-2 TRBV10-3 15 NA TGTGCCATCAACCCCCTCGGGGCAGGGGGCACAGGCTACACCTTC CAINPLGAGGTGYTF
NA TRBJ2-5 TRBV5-1 16 NA TGCGCCAGCAGCTTGAAGGTCGCGGGCCCCCAAGAGACCCAGTACTTC CASSLKVAGPQETQYF
TRBD1 TRBJ2-5 TRBV11-3 15 many TGTGCCAGCAGCCCCGGGACAGGGACACAAGAGACCCAGTACTTC CASSPGTGTQETQYF
TRBD1 TRBJ1-4 TRBV11-2 16 once TGTGCCAGCAGCTTACAGGGGCAGGGGGCCTGGGAAAAACTGTTTTTT CASSLQGQGAWEKLFF
NA TRBJ1-2 TRBV28 14 NA TGTGCCAGCAGTTTCTACTCGCTCCGAGATGGCTACACCTTC CASSFYSLRDGYTF
NA TRBJ1-2 TRBV5-1 13 once TGCGCCAGCAGCTTGGACATACGCTATGGCTACACCTTC CASSLDIRYGYTF
TRBD1 TRBJ1-2 TRBV29-1 14 NA TGCAGCGTTGAGGGGCAGGGGGCAAGCTATGGCTACACCTTC CSVEGQGASYGYTF
TRBD2 TRBJ2-3 TRBV5-1 18 once TGCGCCAGCAGCTCCGCCGGAGGAGCGGGAGGGCTCACAGATACGCAGTATTTT CASSSAGGAGGLTDTQYF
TRBD1 TRBJ2-2 TRBV30 14 NA TGTGCCTGGTGCCGGGACAGGGCGACCGGGGAGCTGTTTTTT CAWCRDRATGELFF
TRBD2 TRBJ2-1 TRBV18 16 NA TGTGCCAGCTCACCCCGGGACTACTTAGCTCTCAATGAGCAGTTCTTC CASSPRDYLALNEQFF
TRBD1 TRBJ2-2 TRBV10-3 13 NA TGTGCCATCACTGCTACGAGAGGGGGCGGGCTGTTTTTT CAITATRGGGLFF
NA TRBJ2-7 TRBV7-2 14 NA TGTGCCAGCAGCTTTATTTCGGGACAATACGAGCAGTACTTC CASSFISGQYEQYF
NA TRBJ2-5 TRBV4-1 15 NA TGCGCCAGCAGCCAAGACGGCGACAACCAAGAGACCCAGTACTTC CASSQDGDNQETQYF
TRBD2 TRBJ2-3 TRBV28 21 NA TGTGCCAGCAGCTCTCCGGGACTAGCGGGAGGACCATCCAGTCAGACAGATACGCAGTATTTT CASSSPGLAGGPSSQTDTQYF
NA TRBJ2-7 TRBV4-2 14 NA TGTGCCAGCAGCCAAGAAAAGCTCTCCTACGAGCAGTACTTC CASSQEKLSYEQYF
NA TRBJ2-2 TRBV2 16 NA TGTGCCAGCAGTGAGTCGGTCCTGACGAACACCGGGGAGCTGTTTTTT CASSESVLTNTGELFF
TRBD2 TRBJ2-7 TRBV15 15 NA TGTGCCACCAGCAGACCTCTAGCGGGGTCCTACGAGCAGTACTTC CATSRPLAGSYEQYF
TRBD2 TRBJ2-7 TRBV5-4 15 NA TGTGCCAGCAGCGGATGGACTAGCGGCACCTGGGAGCAGTACTTC CASSGWTSGTWEQYF
NA TRBJ1-1 TRBV10-1 15 NA TGCGCCAGCAGTGAGAAAGTTGACATGAACACTGAAGCTTTCTTT CASSEKVDMNTEAFF
NA TRBJ2-3 TRBV10-2 13 NA TGCGCCAGCAGTGACTTGAGAGGAGATACGCAGTATTTT CASSDLRGDTQYF
TRBD2 TRBJ2-5 TRBV30 14 NA TGTGCCTGGAGTGGTGGGAGGGTCCAGGAGACCCAGTACTTC CAWSGGRVQETQYF
TRBD2 TRBJ2-1 TRBV7-6 18 NA TGTGCCAGCAGCCGAACCGGGACTAGCGGGCCCTCCTACAATGAGCAGTTCTTC CASSRTGTSGPSYNEQFF
NA TRBJ2-2 TRBV30 12 NA TGTGCCTGGACTCTTATCACCGGGGAGCTGTTTTTT CAWTLITGELFF
TRBD1 TRBJ1-4 TRBV5-1 16 NA TGCGCCAGCAGCTTGGCCGTGACAGGGGGTAATGAAAAACTGTTTTTT CASSLAVTGGNEKLFF
NA TRBJ2-3 TRBV15 19 NA TGTGCCACCAGCAGTCCCAACAGGGTGCTGACTTCTAGCACAGATACGCAGTATTTT CATSSPNRVLTSSTDTQYF
NA TRBJ1-2 TRBV5-1 14 few TGCGCCAGCAGCTTAGGAGAGATCAACTATGGCTACACCTTC CASSLGEINYGYTF
NA TRBJ2-2 TRBV4-1 13 many TGCGCCAGCAGCCAACACCTAGCCGGGGAGCTGTTTTTT CASSQHLAGELFF
TRBD1 TRBJ1-1 TRBV5-1 16 NA TGCGCCAGCAGCATACAGCACAGGGGCATGAACACTGAAGCTTTCTTT CASSIQHRGMNTEAFF
NA TRBJ2-5 TRBV10-3 13 NA TGTGCCATCAGCCGGGAGCTCATCGGGACCCAGTACTTC CAISRELIGTQYF
TRBD2 TRBJ2-7 TRBV28 15 once TGTGCCAGCAGTTTAGCACTAGCGGGATTGAACGAGCAGTACTTC CASSLALAGLNEQYF
NA TRBJ1-2 TRBV27 15 NA TGTGCCAGCAGTCAATTAGTCTCAGGGTACTATGGCTACACCTTC CASSQLVSGYYGYTF
NA TRBJ1-4 TRBV9 15 few TGTGCCAGCAGCGTCTCGACAGCAACTAATGAAAAACTGTTTTTT CASSVSTATNEKLFF
NA TRBJ1-1 TRBV5-6 18 medium-sized TGTGCCAGCAGCTTGGACCCGACATGGGCTGTGAGGAACACTGAAGCTTTCTTT CASSLDPTWAVRNTEAFF
NA TRBJ2-7 TRBV6-6 13 NA TGTGCCAGCAGCAGAAACCGGGACACAGTAAAGTACTTC CASSRNRDTVKYF
NA TRBJ2-7 TRBV6-5 14 few TGTGCCAGCAGTTACTCCGGACTGACCTACGAGCAGTACTTC CASSYSGLTYEQYF
TRBD2 TRBJ2-5 TRBV30 17 NA TGTGCCTGGAGCCGAGGGACTAGCGGAATGTACCAAGAGACCCAGTACTTC CAWSRGTSGMYQETQYF
NA TRBJ2-1 TRBV7-2 13 NA TGTGCCAGCCGAGGGAACGCCTACAATGAGCAGTTCTTC CASRGNAYNEQFF
TRBD1 TRBJ2-7 TRBV28 16 NA TGTGCCAGCAGTTTATTCAGCTGGGACAGTGTCTACGAGCAGTACTTC CASSLFSWDSVYEQYF
NA TRBJ2-3 TRBV4-1 17 NA TGCGCCAGCAGCCAAGTCCTGGGGGCGGGCCTCACAGATACGCAGTATTTT CASSQVLGAGLTDTQYF
TRBD1 TRBJ1-5 TRBV19 16 once TGTGCCAGTAGTCCGGGGACAGGCCATAGCAATCAGCCCCAGCATTTT CASSPGTGHSNQPQHF
TRBD1 TRBJ1-5 TRBV19 13 NA TGTGCCAGTAGGTTTACAGGGGTTCAGCCCCAGCATTTT CASRFTGVQPQHF
NA TRBJ2-2 TRBV5-6 12 NA TGTGCCAGCAGCTTCCCGGGCGGGGAGCTGTTTTTT CASSFPGGELFF
TRBD1 TRBJ2-7 TRBV7-8 17 NA TGTGCCAGCAGCTTAATTCCGACAGGGTATCAAATTTACGAGCAGTACTTC CASSLIPTGYQIYEQYF
NA TRBJ2-7 TRBV30 11 NA TGTGCCTTTACCCGGGGGTACGAGCAGTACTTC CAFTRGYEQYF
NA TRBJ1-1 TRBV11-3 15 NA TGTGCCAGCAGCTTAGGGGCGGGGGAGAACACTGAAGCTTTCTTT CASSLGAGENTEAFF
NA TRBJ2-1 TRBV19 15 NA TGTGCCAGTACCCCCGGAGGGGGCCCGAACAATGAGCAGTTCTTC CASTPGGGPNNEQFF
NA TRBJ1-4 TRBV5-4 15 NA TGTGCCAGCAGTACCGGGCCCGGGGGTAATGAAAAACTGTTTTTT CASSTGPGGNEKLFF
TRBD1 TRBJ1-1 TRBV5-1 13 NA TGCGCCAGCAGCTTGGGGGACAGCCCCGAAGCTTTCTTT CASSLGDSPEAFF
TRBD2 TRBJ2-7 TRBV28 17 NA TGTGCCAGCAGCGGGACTAGCGGGAGGAAAGGTCACTACGAGCAGTACTTC CASSGTSGRKGHYEQYF
NA TRBJ1-1 TRBV19 14 NA TGTGCCAGTAAGGAGCCGGCTACGAACACTGAAGCTTTCTTT CASKEPATNTEAFF